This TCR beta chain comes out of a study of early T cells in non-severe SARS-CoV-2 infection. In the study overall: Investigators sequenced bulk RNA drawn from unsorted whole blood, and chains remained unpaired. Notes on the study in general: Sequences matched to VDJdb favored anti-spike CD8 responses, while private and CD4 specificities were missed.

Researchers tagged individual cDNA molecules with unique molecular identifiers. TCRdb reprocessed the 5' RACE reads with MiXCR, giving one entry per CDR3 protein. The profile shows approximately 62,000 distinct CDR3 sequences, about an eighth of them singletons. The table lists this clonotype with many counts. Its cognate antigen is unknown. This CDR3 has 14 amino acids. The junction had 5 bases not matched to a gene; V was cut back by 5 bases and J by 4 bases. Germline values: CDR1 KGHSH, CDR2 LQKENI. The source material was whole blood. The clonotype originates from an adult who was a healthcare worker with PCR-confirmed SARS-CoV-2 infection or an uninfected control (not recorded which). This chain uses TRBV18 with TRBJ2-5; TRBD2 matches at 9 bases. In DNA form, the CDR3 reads TGTGCCAGCTCAGCGGGAGGGCCCCCAGAGACCCAGTACTTC. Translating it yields CASSAGGPPETQYF.